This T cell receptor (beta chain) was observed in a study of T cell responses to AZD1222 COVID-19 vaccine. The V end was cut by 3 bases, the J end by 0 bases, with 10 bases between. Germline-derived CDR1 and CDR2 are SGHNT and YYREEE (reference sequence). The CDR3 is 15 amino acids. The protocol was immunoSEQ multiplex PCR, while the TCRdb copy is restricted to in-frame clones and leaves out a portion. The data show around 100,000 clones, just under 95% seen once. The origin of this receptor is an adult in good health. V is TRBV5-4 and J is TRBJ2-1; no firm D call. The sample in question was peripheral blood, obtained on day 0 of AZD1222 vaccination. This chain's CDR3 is CASSSAAVSYNEQFF. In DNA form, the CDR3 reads TGTGCCAGCAGCTCTGCGGCCGTCTCCTACAATGAGCAGTTCTTC.